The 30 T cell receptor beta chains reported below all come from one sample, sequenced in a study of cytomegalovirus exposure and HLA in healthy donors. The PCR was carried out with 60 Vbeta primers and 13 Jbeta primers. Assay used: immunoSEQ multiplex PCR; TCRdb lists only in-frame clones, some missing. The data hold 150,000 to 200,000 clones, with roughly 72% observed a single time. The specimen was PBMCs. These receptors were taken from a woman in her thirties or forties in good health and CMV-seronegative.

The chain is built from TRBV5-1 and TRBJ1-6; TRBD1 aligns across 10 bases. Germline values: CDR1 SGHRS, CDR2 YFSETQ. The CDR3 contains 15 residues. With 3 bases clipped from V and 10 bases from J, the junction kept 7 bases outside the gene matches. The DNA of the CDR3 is TGCGCCAGCAGCTCCCGACAGGGGGCGTCATCACCCCTCCACTTT. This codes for CASSSRQGASSPLHF.

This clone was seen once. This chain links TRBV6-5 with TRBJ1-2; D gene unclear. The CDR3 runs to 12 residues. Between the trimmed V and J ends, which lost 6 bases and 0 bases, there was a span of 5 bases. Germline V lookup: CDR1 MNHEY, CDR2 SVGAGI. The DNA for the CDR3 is TGTGCCAGCAGGGCCGCTAACTATGGCTACACCTTC. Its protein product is CASRAANYGYTF.

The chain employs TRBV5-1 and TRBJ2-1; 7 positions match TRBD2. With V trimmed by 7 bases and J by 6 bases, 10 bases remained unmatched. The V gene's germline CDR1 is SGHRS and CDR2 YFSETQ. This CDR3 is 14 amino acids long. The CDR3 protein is CASGSGGLVNEQFF. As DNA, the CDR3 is TGCGCCAGCGGCTCCGGAGGACTAGTCAATGAGCAGTTCTTC.

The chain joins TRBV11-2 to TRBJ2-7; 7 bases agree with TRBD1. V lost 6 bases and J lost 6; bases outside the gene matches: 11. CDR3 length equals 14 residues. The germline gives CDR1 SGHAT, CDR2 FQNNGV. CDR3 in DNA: TGTGCCAGCAGTGGGGACAGCAGGGCCTCCGAGCAGTACTTC. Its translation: CASSGDSRASEQYF.

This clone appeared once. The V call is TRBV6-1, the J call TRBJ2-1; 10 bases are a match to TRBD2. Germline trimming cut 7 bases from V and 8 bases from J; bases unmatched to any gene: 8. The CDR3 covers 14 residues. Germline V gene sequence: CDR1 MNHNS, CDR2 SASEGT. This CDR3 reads CASTRTSGMYEQFF. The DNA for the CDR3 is TGTGCCAGCACCCGAACTAGCGGGATGTATGAGCAGTTCTTC.

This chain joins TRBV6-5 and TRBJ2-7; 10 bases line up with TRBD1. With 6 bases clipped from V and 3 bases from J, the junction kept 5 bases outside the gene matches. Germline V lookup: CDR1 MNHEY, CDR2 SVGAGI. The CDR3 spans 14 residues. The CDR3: CASSRGDRGYEQYF. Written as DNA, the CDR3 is TGTGCCAGCAGCCGGGGGGACAGGGGCTACGAGCAGTACTTC.

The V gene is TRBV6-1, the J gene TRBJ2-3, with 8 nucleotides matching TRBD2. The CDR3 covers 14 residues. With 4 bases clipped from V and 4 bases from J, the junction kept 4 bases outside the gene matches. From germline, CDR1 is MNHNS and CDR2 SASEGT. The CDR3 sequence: CASSGAGEADTQYF. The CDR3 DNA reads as TGTGCCAGCAGTGGAGCGGGAGAAGCAGATACGCAGTATTTT.

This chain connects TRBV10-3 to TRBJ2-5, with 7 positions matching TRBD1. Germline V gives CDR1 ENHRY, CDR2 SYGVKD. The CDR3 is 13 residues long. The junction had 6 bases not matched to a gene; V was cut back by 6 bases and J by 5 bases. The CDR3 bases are TGTGCCATCAGCAGACAGGGCCGGGAGACCCAGTACTTC. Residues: CAISRQGRETQYF.

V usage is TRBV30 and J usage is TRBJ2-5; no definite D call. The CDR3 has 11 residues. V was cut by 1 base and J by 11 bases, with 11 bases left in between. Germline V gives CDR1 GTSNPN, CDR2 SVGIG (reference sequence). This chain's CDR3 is CAWSAFGAQYF. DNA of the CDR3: TGTGCCTGGAGTGCTTTCGGAGCGCAGTACTTC.

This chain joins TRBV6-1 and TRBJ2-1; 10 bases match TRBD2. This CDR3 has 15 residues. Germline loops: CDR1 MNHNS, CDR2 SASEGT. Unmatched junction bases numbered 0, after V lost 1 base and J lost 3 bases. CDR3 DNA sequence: TGTGCCAGCAGTGAAGGGACTAGCGGCTACAATGAGCAGTTCTTC. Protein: CASSEGTSGYNEQFF.

CDR3 bases: TGCGCCAGCAGCTTCCGGGACAGGGGGACTGAAGCTTTCTTT. This codes for CASSFRDRGTEAFF. The chain recombines TRBV5-1 with TRBJ1-1, with 11 bases that match TRBD1. Per germline, CDR1 SGHRS and CDR2 YFSETQ. V trimming: 2 bases; J trimming: 5 bases; junction bases outside the gene matches: 2. The CDR3 loop spans 14 amino acids.

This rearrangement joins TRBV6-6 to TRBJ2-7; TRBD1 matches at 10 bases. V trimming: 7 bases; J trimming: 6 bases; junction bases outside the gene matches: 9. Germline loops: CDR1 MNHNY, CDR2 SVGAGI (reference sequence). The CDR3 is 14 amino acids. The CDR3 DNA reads TGTGCCAGCACCAGATCCGGGACAGGGGCCGAGCAGTACTTC. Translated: CASTRSGTGAEQYF.

The CDR3 spells CASSFRAGVTYEQYF. The CDR3 coding sequence is TGCGCCAGCAGCTTCAGAGCGGGAGTTACGTACGAGCAGTACTTC. The chain is built from TRBV5-1 and TRBJ2-7; TRBD2 matches 8 bases. CDR3 size: 15 residues. In germline, CDR1 is SGHRS, CDR2 YFSETQ. V dropped 2 bases and J dropped 4; count of bases not matched to a gene: 8. The variable domain in full, completed from reference TRBV5-1 and TRBJ2-7, reads KAGVTQTPRYLIKTRGQQVTLSCSPISGHRSVSWYQQTPGQGLQFLFEYFSETQRNKGNFPGRFSGRQFSNSRSEMNVSTLELGDSALYLCASSFRAGVTYEQYFGPGTRLTVT.

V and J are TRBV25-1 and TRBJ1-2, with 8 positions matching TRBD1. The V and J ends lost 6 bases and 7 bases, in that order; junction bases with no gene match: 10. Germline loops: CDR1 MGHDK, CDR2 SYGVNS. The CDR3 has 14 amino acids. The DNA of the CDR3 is TGTGCCAGCAGAGGACAGGGAACGGTACGTGGCTACACCTTC. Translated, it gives CASRGQGTVRGYTF.

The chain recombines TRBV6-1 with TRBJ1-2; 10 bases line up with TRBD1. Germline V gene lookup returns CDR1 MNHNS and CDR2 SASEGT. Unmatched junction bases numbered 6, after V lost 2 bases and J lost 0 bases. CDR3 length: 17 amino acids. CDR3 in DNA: TGTGCCAGCAGTGAACGATCAGGACAGGGGGCTAACTATGGCTACACCTTC. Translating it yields CASSERSGQGANYGYTF.

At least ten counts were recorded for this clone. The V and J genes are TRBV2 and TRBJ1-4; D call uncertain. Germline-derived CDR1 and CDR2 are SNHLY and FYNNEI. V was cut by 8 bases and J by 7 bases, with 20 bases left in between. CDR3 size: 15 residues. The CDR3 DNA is TGTGCCAGCTCCCGATCCGTAGAATTCTCTGAAAAACTGTTTTTT. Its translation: CASSRSVEFSEKLFF.

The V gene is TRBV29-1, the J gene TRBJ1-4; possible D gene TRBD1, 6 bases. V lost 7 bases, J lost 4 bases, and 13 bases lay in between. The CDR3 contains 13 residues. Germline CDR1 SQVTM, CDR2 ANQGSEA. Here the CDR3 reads CSGQTGINEKLFF. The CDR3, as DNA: TGCAGCGGCCAGACAGGCATTAATGAAAAACTGTTTTTT.

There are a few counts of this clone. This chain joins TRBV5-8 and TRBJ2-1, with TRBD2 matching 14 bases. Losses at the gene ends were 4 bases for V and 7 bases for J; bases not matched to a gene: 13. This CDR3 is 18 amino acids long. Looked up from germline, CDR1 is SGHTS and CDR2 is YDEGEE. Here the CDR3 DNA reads TGTGCCAGCAGCCTGGGACTAGCGGGAGACCTCTCCTGGAATGAGCAGTTCTTC. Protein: CASSLGLAGDLSWNEQFF. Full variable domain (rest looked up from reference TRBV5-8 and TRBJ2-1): EAGVTQSPTHLIKTRGQQATLRCSPISGHTSVYWYQQALGLGLQFLLWYDEGEERNRGNFPPRFSGRQFPNYSSELNVNALELEDSALYLCASSLGLAGDLSWNEQFFGPGTRLTVL.

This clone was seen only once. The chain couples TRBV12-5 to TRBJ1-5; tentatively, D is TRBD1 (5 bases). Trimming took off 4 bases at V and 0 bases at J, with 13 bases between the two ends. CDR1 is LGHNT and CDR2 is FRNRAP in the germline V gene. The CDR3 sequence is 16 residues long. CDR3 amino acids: CASGSGLTYSNQPQHF. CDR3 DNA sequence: TGTGCTAGTGGTTCGGGACTTACCTATAGCAATCAGCCCCAGCATTTT.

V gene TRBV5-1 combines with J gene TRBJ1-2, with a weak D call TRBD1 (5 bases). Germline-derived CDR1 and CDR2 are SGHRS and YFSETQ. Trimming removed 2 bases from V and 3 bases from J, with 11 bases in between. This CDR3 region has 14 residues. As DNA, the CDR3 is TGCGCCAGCAGCTTCATTGGGGGGGACTATGGCTACACCTTC. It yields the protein CASSFIGGDYGYTF.

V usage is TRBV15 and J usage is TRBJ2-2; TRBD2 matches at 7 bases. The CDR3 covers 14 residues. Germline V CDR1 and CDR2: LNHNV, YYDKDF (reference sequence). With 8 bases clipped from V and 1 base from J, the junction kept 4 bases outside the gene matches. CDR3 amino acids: CATEVAGNTGELFF. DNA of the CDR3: TGTGCCACCGAGGTAGCGGGGAACACCGGGGAGCTGTTTTTT.

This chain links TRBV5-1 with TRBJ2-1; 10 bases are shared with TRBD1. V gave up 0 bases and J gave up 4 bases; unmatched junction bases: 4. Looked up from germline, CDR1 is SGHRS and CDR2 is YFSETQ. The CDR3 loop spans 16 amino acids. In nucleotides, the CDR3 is TGCGCCAGCAGCTTGGCAGGGACAGGGGCTTACAATGAGCAGTTCTTC. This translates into CASSLAGTGAYNEQFF.

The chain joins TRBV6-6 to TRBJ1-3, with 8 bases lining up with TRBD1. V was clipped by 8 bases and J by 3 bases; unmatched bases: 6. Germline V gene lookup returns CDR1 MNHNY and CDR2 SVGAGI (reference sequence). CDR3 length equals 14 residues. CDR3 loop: CASARGLGGNTIYF. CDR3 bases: TGTGCCAGCGCCAGGGGGCTGGGTGGAAACACCATATATTTT.

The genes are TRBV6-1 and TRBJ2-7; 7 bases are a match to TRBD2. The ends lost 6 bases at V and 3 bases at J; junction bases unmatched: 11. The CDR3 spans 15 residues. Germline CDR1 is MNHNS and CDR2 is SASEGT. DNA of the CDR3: TGTGCCAGCAGCCTTGGGGGAGGGGCCAACTACGAGCAGTACTTC. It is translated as CASSLGGGANYEQYF.

The CDR3 coding sequence is TGTGCCAGCAGCCTGGAGGGACTAGCGGGAGACAATGAGCAGTTCTTC. As protein: CASSLEGLAGDNEQFF. The V gene is TRBV5-6, the J gene TRBJ2-1; TRBD2 matches 14 bases. CDR1 is SGHDT, CDR2 YYEEEE, per germline. The CDR3 spans 16 residues. The J segment lost 5 bases and the V segment lost 4 bases, leaving 5 bases of the junction unmatched.

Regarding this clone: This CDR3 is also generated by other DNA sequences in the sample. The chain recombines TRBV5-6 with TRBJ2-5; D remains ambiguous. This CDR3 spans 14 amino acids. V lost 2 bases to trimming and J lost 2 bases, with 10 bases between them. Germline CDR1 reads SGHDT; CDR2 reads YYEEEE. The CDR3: CASSLGDWQETQYF. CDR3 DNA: TGTGCCAGCAGCTTAGGTGACTGGCAAGAGACCCAGTACTTC.

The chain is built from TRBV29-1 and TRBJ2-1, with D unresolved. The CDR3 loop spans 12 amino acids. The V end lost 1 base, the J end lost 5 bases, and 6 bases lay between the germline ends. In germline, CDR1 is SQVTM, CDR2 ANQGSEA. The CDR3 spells CSVEVRDNEQFF. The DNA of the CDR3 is TGCAGCGTTGAAGTCCGGGACAATGAGCAGTTCTTC.

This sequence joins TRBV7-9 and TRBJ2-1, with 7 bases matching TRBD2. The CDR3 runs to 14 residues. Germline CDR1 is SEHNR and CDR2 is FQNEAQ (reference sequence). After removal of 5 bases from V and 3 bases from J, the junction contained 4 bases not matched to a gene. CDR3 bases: TGTGCCAGCAGCCTCCGGACTAGCTACAATGAGCAGTTCTTC. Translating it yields CASSLRTSYNEQFF.

Here the CDR3 DNA reads TGCGCCAGCAGTTATGGACAGACTGGGGCCAACGTCCTGACTTTC. Protein product: CASSYGQTGANVLTF. V is TRBV5-1 and J is TRBJ2-6; D possibly corresponds to TRBD1 (6 bases). V dropped 5 bases and J dropped 2 bases, with 11 bases sitting between them. The CDR3 is 15 residues long. CDR1 is SGHRS, CDR2 YFSETQ, per germline.

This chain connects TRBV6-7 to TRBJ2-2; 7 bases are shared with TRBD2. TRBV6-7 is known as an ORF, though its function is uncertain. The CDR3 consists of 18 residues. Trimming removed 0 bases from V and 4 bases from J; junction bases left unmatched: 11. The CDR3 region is CASSYSKRWEGVTGELFF. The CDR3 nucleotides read TGTGCCAGCAGTTACTCGAAACGATGGGAGGGTGTCACCGGGGAGCTGTTTTTT.